Shown below are 15 T cell receptor beta chains from a single sample sequenced in a study of cytomegalovirus exposure and HLA in healthy donors (dated by TCRdb to about 2017). Receptors were amplified or captured by the immunoSEQ multiplex PCR assay. For the multiplex PCR, a mixture combining 60 forward primers for TCR Vbeta segments and 13 reverse primers for TCR Jbeta segments was used. This is the immuneACCESS table as TCRdb keeps it, with only in-frame sequences that have V and J called. A part of the clones is gone; compared with another copy, unresolved V genes explain less than half, and the rest is unexplained. The table for this sample lists under 200,000 clones; 80% of them were counted only once. The top ten clonotypes cover roughly 1.3% of the sample. The sequenced sample consisted of PBMCs. The receptor source for this set is a man in his thirties or forties in good health and CMV-seronegative.

The chain joins TRBV7-2 to TRBJ2-1; possibly TRBD2 for D (7 bases). V gave up 5 bases and J gave up 3 bases, with 20 bases separating them. The CDR3 sequence is 17 residues long. The germline CDR1 and CDR2 sequences are SGHTA and FQGNSA. In nucleotides, the CDR3 is TGTGCCAGCAGCCCGTCCGCGGGGGCTAGGAACTACAATGAGCAGTTCTTC. Its protein is CASSPSAGARNYNEQFF.

V usage is TRBV18 and J usage is TRBJ1-3; TRBD1 matches at 7 bases. The CDR3 totals 15 residues. CDR1 is KGHSH and CDR2 is LQKENI in the germline V gene. V lost 2 bases and J lost 3; bases outside the gene matches: 4. This CDR3 reads CASSPLRDSGNTIYF. In nucleotides, the CDR3 is TGTGCCAGCTCACCATTGAGGGACAGTGGAAACACCATATATTTT.

The chain couples TRBV7-2 to TRBJ1-1; D uncertain. V was cut by 7 bases and J by 5 bases, with 8 bases left in between. The CDR3 contains 11 residues. Looked up from germline, CDR1 is SGHTA and CDR2 is FQGNSA. The CDR3 DNA sequence: TGTGCCAGCATCCGGGTTACTGAAGCTTTCTTT. It is translated as CASIRVTEAFF.

The chain joins TRBV27 to TRBJ2-7, with 9 bases aligning to TRBD1. There are 17 residues in the CDR3. The ends lost 3 bases at V and 5 bases at J; junction bases unmatched: 14. Germline V CDR1 and CDR2: MNHEY, SMNVEV (reference sequence). This chain's CDR3 is CASSFRTGAGSVNEQYF. The CDR3 DNA reads TGTGCCAGCAGTTTTCGGACAGGGGCAGGATCGGTGAACGAGCAGTACTTC.

This CDR3 is CASSVAEGRNTEAFF. CDR3 DNA: TGTGCCAGCAGCGTAGCGGAGGGAAGGAACACTGAAGCTTTCTTT. The genes are TRBV9 and TRBJ1-1; D unresolved. Trimming took 0 bases from V and 1 from J, leaving 10 bases between them. CDR1 SGDLS and CDR2 YYNGEE come from the germline V gene. The CDR3 is made up of 15 amino acids.

V and J are TRBV30 and TRBJ1-2; 11 nucleotides agree with TRBD1. V lost 7 bases and J lost 4; bases outside the gene matches: 5. The CDR3 contains 13 residues. Germline V CDR1 and CDR2: GTSNPN, SVGIG (reference sequence). The CDR3 loop is CASRTGGAYGYTF. CDR3 sequence (DNA): TGTGCCTCCAGGACAGGGGGCGCCTATGGCTACACCTTC.

The chain combines TRBV11-2 with TRBJ2-5; TRBD2 is a possible D gene (6 bases). The ends were cut back, 4 bases at V and 1 base at J, with 16 bases in the middle. The CDR3 has 16 residues. Per the germline V gene, CDR1 is SGHAT and CDR2 is FQNNGV. CDR3: CASSSGGARAQETQYF. The CDR3 coding sequence is TGTGCCAGCAGCTCTGGCGGGGCGCGGGCCCAAGAGACCCAGTACTTC.

The rearrangement uses TRBV23-1 and TRBJ2-6, with 8 bases lining up with TRBD1. TRBV23-1 is recorded as an ORF, its role being uncertain. Unmatched junction bases numbered 15, after V lost 8 bases and J lost 0 bases. The CDR3 consists of 19 residues. CDR3 residues: CASGQGGLKVYSGANVLTF. In DNA, the CDR3 is TGCGCCAGCGGACAGGGAGGTTTAAAAGTGTACTCTGGGGCCAACGTCCTGACTTTC.

This clone was picked up one time. The chain couples TRBV6-5 to TRBJ2-2, with D perhaps matching TRBD2 (6 bases). Germline assignment: CDR1 MNHEY and CDR2 SVGAGI. Trimming left V 2 bases short and J 2 bases short, with 12 bases between. The CDR3 has 16 residues. The CDR3 sequence is CASSYEEGTNTGELFF. The CDR3 nucleotides read TGTGCCAGCAGTTACGAGGAGGGAACCAACACCGGGGAGCTGTTTTTT.

This chain joins TRBV2 and TRBJ2-1; the match to TRBD2 covers 11 bases. Germline CDR1 reads SNHLY; CDR2 reads FYNNEI. This CDR3 is built from 14 residues. The V segment lost 4 bases and the J segment 6 bases; nucleotides outside the gene matches: 2. Written as DNA, the CDR3 is TGTGCCAGCAGTGTGGGGACTAGCGGCAATGAGCAGTTCTTC. Its protein product is CASSVGTSGNEQFF.

The chain links TRBV27 to TRBJ2-7; the D is unclear. Trimming took 3 bases from V and 0 from J, leaving 15 bases between them. The CDR3 extends over 16 amino acids. Germline V gene sequence: CDR1 MNHEY, CDR2 SMNVEV (reference sequence). In DNA form, the CDR3 reads TGTGCCAGCAGTTTGGTCCCCGTCCCCAGCTCCTACGAGCAGTACTTC. Protein sequence: CASSLVPVPSSYEQYF.

The genes are TRBV4-1 and TRBJ1-2; TRBD1 agrees at 10 bases. In germline, CDR1 is MGHRA, CDR2 YSYEKL. The length of the CDR3 is 18 residues. Trimming cost V 0 bases and J 8 bases; bases outside gene matches: 15. The CDR3 DNA follows: TGCGCCAGCAGCCAAGACATTCGCCCGGGACAGGGGCAGGAGGGCTACACCTTC. Translating it yields CASSQDIRPGQGQEGYTF.

The chain couples TRBV4-1 to TRBJ2-1; TRBD2 is a possible D gene (7 bases). Germline V gives CDR1 MGHRA, CDR2 YSYEKL. V shed 0 bases and J shed 8 bases, with 17 bases lying between them. CDR3 size: 16 residues. The CDR3 reads CASSQERGGRLYEQFF. CDR3 coding DNA: TGCGCCAGCAGCCAAGAAAGGGGGGGAAGGTTGTATGAGCAGTTCTTC.

The chain joins TRBV28 to TRBJ2-7; weak D call: TRBD1 (7 bases). The CDR3 is 15 amino acids. Per the germline V gene, CDR1 is MDHEN and CDR2 is SYDVKM. V gave up 5 bases and J gave up 2 bases, with 16 bases separating them. The CDR3, as DNA: TGTGCCAGCAGTCGGGGGACAGCACACGCCTACGAGCAGTACTTC. Its protein is CASSRGTAHAYEQYF.

This clone showed up just a few times. The V gene is TRBV27, the J gene TRBJ1-2; 8 bases fit TRBD1. Germline CDR1 reads MNHEY; CDR2 reads SMNVEV (reference sequence). V dropped 5 bases and J dropped 4; count of bases not matched to a gene: 12. The CDR3 totals 16 residues. The chain's CDR3 is CASSRADRAASYGYTF. CDR3 bases: TGTGCCAGCAGTCGAGCGGACAGGGCAGCCTCCTATGGCTACACCTTC.